These 26 T cell receptor beta chains were all obtained from the same sample, sequenced in a study of blood T cell repertoires in COVID-19. The method was immunoSEQ multiplex PCR; TCRdb's version includes in-frame clones alone and lacks a portion of them. Of around 34,000 clones in the sample, approximately 83% were seen once. The sequenced material came from peripheral blood. The receptor set was obtained from a man aged 50 to 59 with acute or convalescent COVID-19.

The chain has TRBV6-5 and TRBJ1-4; D is unresolved. Trimming removed 7 bases at V and 4 bases at J, with 10 bases between. The CDR3 runs to 13 residues. Germline lookup yields CDR1 MNHEY and CDR2 SVGAGI. Written as DNA, the CDR3 is TGTGCCAGCACCAGGAACTTTAATGAAAAACTGTTTTTT. Its protein product is CASTRNFNEKLFF.

The gene calls are TRBV9 and TRBJ1-2; the match to TRBD1 covers 8 bases. The CDR3 is 14 amino acids. CDR1 is SGDLS and CDR2 is YYNGEE in the germline V gene. After removal of 0 bases from V and 8 bases from J, the junction contained 6 bases not matched to a gene. CDR3: CASSVAQGAEGYTF. Here the CDR3 DNA reads TGTGCCAGCAGCGTAGCTCAGGGGGCTGAAGGCTACACCTTC. The variable domain in full, completed from reference TRBV9 and TRBJ1-2, reads DSGVTQTPKHLITATGQRVTLRCSPRSGDLSVYWYQQSLDQGLQFLIQYYNGEERAKGNILERFSAQQFPDLHSELNLSSLELGDSALYFCASSVAQGAEGYTFGSGTRLTVV.

The gene calls are TRBV12-3 or TRBV12-4 and TRBJ2-1; D unclear. The CDR3 length is 13 residues. The V end lost 6 bases, the J end lost 0 bases, and 6 bases lay between the germline ends. DNA of the CDR3: TGTGCCAGCAGGAGTGGCTCCTACAATGAGCAGTTCTTC. It yields the protein CASRSGSYNEQFF.

CDR3 DNA sequence: TGTGCCAGCAGCCAAGACGGTAGTCTCTTCTATAATTCACCCCTCCACTTT. Residues: CASSQDGSLFYNSPLHF. The V gene is TRBV3-1 (or the pseudogene TRBV3-2), the J gene TRBJ1-6; no reliable D call. The V and J ends lost 0 bases and 3 bases respectively, with 12 bases between them. CDR3 length equals 17 residues. The germline gives CDR1 LGHDT, CDR2 YNNKEL (reference sequence).

V usage is TRBV6-1 and J usage is TRBJ1-1, with D unclear. CDR1 and CDR2 (germline): MNHNS, SASEGT. V was pared by 3 bases and J by 3 bases, with 8 bases between. The CDR3 consists of 13 residues. CDR3 in DNA: TGTGCCAGCAGTGAGGGTAGCTACACTGAAGCTTTCTTT. It yields the protein CASSEGSYTEAFF.

The chain joins TRBV28 to TRBJ1-6; D gene uncertain. Trimming removed 8 bases at V and 8 bases at J, with 16 bases between. CDR1 and CDR2 (germline): MDHEN, SYDVKM. CDR3 length: 14 amino acids. CDR3 coding DNA: TGTGCCAGCCGAGTGACATTATGGGATTCACCCCTCCACTTT. It codes for CASRVTLWDSPLHF.

This clone was observed a handful of times. The CDR3 sequence: CASSLVLSGELFF. The CDR3 DNA is TGTGCCAGCAGCTTAGTTCTCAGCGGGGAGCTGTTTTTT. V and J are TRBV7-2 and TRBJ2-2, with D hard to call. This CDR3 spans 13 amino acids. Per the germline V gene, CDR1 is SGHTA and CDR2 is FQGNSA. Trimming cost V 1 base and J 7 bases, with 7 bases left between them.

The chain recombines TRBV7-6 with TRBJ1-3; weak D call: TRBD1 (6 bases). The CDR3 loop spans 16 amino acids. Between the trimmed V and J ends, which lost 4 bases and 3 bases, there was a span of 16 bases. Germline V gives CDR1 SGHVS, CDR2 FNYEAQ. As DNA, the CDR3 is TGTGCCAGCAGCTCCCCGGACAGAGTAGGTGGAAACACCATATATTTT. This translates into CASSSPDRVGGNTIYF.

V is TRBV6-6 and J is TRBJ2-1; 9 bases map to TRBD2. V trimming: 5 bases; J trimming: 1 base; junction bases outside the gene matches: 9. CDR3 size: 17 residues. Germline CDR1 reads MNHNY; CDR2 reads SVGAGI (reference sequence). The CDR3 coding sequence is TGTGCCAGCAGTCCCCGGGGGAGCGGGGGGTCCTACAATGAGCAGTTCTTC. Its translation: CASSPRGSGGSYNEQFF.

The chain links TRBV5-1 to TRBJ2-1; 7 nucleotides agree with TRBD1. The CDR3 has 15 residues. With 1 base clipped from V and 5 bases from J, the junction kept 6 bases outside the gene matches. The germline gives CDR1 SGHRS, CDR2 YFSETQ. The CDR3 spells CASSLNPGTDNEQFF. CDR3 nucleotide sequence: TGCGCCAGCAGCTTGAACCCCGGGACAGACAATGAGCAGTTCTTC.

The rearrangement links TRBV6-5 to TRBJ1-5; the D gene is possibly TRBD1 (6 bases). The germline V gene has CDR1 MNHEY and CDR2 SVGAGI. This CDR3 has 14 residues. With 7 bases removed from V and 10 bases from J, the gap between germline ends came to 20 bases. Written as DNA, the CDR3 is TGTGCCAGCACTACTCCGGACAGTTTCAAACCCCAGCATTTT. Its translation: CASTTPDSFKPQHF.

V gene TRBV6-1 combines with J gene TRBJ1-4, with D possibly matching TRBD1 (5 bases). The CDR3 is 20 residues long. The germline CDR1 and CDR2 sequences are MNHNS and SASEGT. V lost 4 bases and J 6 bases, leaving 30 bases between the germline ends. CDR3 sequence reads: CASSGQNDGGFYRFDEKLFF. In DNA form, the CDR3 reads TGTGCCAGCAGTGGCCAGAACGACGGGGGATTTTACAGGTTTGATGAAAAACTGTTTTTT.

This chain connects TRBV5-1 to TRBJ2-5; tentatively, D is TRBD2 (6 bases). Trimming left V 0 bases short and J 5 bases short, with 11 bases between. This CDR3 is 14 amino acids long. The germline V gene has CDR1 SGHRS and CDR2 YFSETQ. The CDR3 nucleotides read TGCGCCAGCAGCTTGGTAGGAGGGTTTGAGACCCAGTACTTC. Protein product: CASSLVGGFETQYF.

V and J are TRBV29-1 and TRBJ2-1; TRBD2 agrees at 10 bases. The CDR3 has 14 amino acids. The ends lost 1 base at V and 8 bases at J; junction bases unmatched: 5. CDR1 SQVTM and CDR2 ANQGSEA come from the germline V gene. Written as DNA, the CDR3 is TGCAGCGTTGAAGGGACTAGCGGAGGGGATGAGCAGTTCTTC. Translated, it gives CSVEGTSGGDEQFF.

The chain recombines TRBV4-1 with TRBJ1-1, with D perhaps matching TRBD1 (5 bases). Trimming took 1 base from V and 7 from J, leaving 7 bases between them. This CDR3 region has 12 residues. Germline assignment: CDR1 MGHRA and CDR2 YSYEKL. CDR3 loop: CASSQGRDEAFF. The CDR3 nucleotides are TGCGCCAGCAGCCAAGGCAGGGATGAAGCTTTCTTT.

This clone showed up just once. V is TRBV18 and J is TRBJ1-1; 7 positions match TRBD1. The ends lost 1 base at V and 6 bases at J; junction bases unmatched: 8. CDR1 and CDR2 from the germline V gene are KGHSH and LQKENI. This CDR3 region has 15 residues. This CDR3 is CASSPRKGGTPEAFF. DNA of the CDR3: TGTGCCAGCTCACCACGTAAAGGGGGCACCCCTGAAGCTTTCTTT.

V gene TRBV7-9 combines with J gene TRBJ2-3; a weak D match, TRBD1 (6 bases). The germline V gene encodes CDR1 SEHNR and CDR2 FQNEAQ (reference sequence). This CDR3 region has 15 residues. V was clipped by 5 bases and J by 2 bases, with 14 bases between them. CDR3 nucleotide sequence: TGTGCCAGCAGCCCCGGACAGACCTACACAGATACGCAGTATTTT. Translation gives CASSPGQTYTDTQYF.

V is TRBV5-1 and J is TRBJ2-4; tentative D call: TRBD2 (7 bases). This CDR3 contains 18 residues. Germline values: CDR1 SGHRS, CDR2 YFSETQ. Trimming left V 4 bases short and J 6 bases short, with 26 bases between. The CDR3 coding sequence is TGCGCCAGCAGCGATTACCGGGCCCACCGAGGGGGGGGAAACATTCAGTACTTC. Protein product: CASSDYRAHRGGGNIQYF.

The chain uses TRBV5-5 and TRBJ2-2, with D maybe TRBD2 (7 bases). CDR3 size: 16 residues. V lost 0 bases and J 7 bases, leaving 16 bases between the germline ends. The V gene's germline CDR1 is SGHKS and CDR2 YYEKEE (reference sequence). The CDR3 DNA reads TGTGCCAGCAGCTTGGTCGGCGGGGGACAACACGGGGAGCTGTTTTTT. The encoded protein is CASSLVGGGQHGELFF.

The chain joins TRBV20-1 to TRBJ2-3; 8 nucleotides match TRBD2. The CDR3 consists of 15 residues. The V gene end was trimmed by 3 bases and the J gene end by 0 bases; junction bases not matched to a gene: 5. Looked up from germline, CDR1 is DFQATT and CDR2 is SNEGSKA (reference sequence). The DNA of the CDR3 is TGCAGTGCTAGTCCACGGGGGGGGAGCACAGATACGCAGTATTTT. It is translated as CSASPRGGSTDTQYF.

In this sample, this clone turned up a few times. The rearrangement uses TRBV4-1 and TRBJ1-3; 9 bases agree with TRBD1. The CDR3 is 16 residues long. Per the germline V gene, CDR1 is MGHRA and CDR2 is YSYEKL. V lost 3 bases to trimming and J lost 2 bases; unmatched junction nucleotides: 5. CDR3 DNA sequence: TGCGCCAGCAGCCAGGAGGACAGGGGCCCTGGAAACACCATATATTTT. Translating gives CASSQEDRGPGNTIYF.

The chain carries TRBV6-2 or TRBV6-3 and TRBJ2-3; D possibly corresponds to TRBD2 (5 bases). The CDR3 is 17 residues long. V lost 1 base to trimming and J lost 0 bases, with 14 bases between them. Germline V gene data show CDR1 as MNHEY and CDR2 as SVGEGT. The CDR3 sequence is CASSYYRTASSTDTQYF. CDR3 nucleotide sequence: TGTGCCAGCAGTTACTACCGGACTGCATCTAGCACAGATACGCAGTATTTT.

The chain couples TRBV28 to TRBJ2-1; unclear D gene. Trimming took off 4 bases at V and 0 bases at J, with 10 bases between the two ends. The germline gives CDR1 MDHEN, CDR2 SYDVKM. This CDR3 is 15 amino acids long. The CDR3 DNA reads as TGTGCCAGCAGTTCGGCAGGTTCCTCCTACAATGAGCAGTTCTTC. Translated, it gives CASSSAGSSYNEQFF.

The chain employs TRBV5-1 and TRBJ2-7, with 12 bases lining up with TRBD1. V gave up 0 bases and J gave up 5 bases; unmatched junction bases: 3. CDR3 length: 15 residues. Germline CDR1 reads SGHRS; CDR2 reads YFSETQ. The CDR3 bases are TGCGCCAGCAGCTTGGCCGGGACAGGGGGCGACGAGCAGTACTTC. Translating it yields CASSLAGTGGDEQYF.

The rearrangement uses TRBV9 and TRBJ1-5; 7 bases line up with TRBD1. Germline V gives CDR1 SGDLS, CDR2 YYNGEE. The junction had 4 bases not matched to a gene; V was cut back by 1 base and J by 3 bases. The CDR3 has 15 amino acids. CDR3 residues: CASSVSGQINQPQHF. CDR3 nucleotides: TGTGCCAGCAGCGTATCGGGACAGATCAATCAGCCCCAGCATTTT.

The V and J genes are TRBV7-3 and TRBJ2-3; 7 positions agree with TRBD2. The germline V gene encodes CDR1 SGHTA and CDR2 FQGTGA. The CDR3 is 17 amino acids. The trim removed 1 base at V and 4 bases at J, leaving 11 bases unmatched. CDR3 DNA sequence: TGTGCCAGCAGCTTAAGGGGCGGGAGCAGGAGTGCAGATACGCAGTATTTT. Protein sequence: CASSLRGGSRSADTQYF.